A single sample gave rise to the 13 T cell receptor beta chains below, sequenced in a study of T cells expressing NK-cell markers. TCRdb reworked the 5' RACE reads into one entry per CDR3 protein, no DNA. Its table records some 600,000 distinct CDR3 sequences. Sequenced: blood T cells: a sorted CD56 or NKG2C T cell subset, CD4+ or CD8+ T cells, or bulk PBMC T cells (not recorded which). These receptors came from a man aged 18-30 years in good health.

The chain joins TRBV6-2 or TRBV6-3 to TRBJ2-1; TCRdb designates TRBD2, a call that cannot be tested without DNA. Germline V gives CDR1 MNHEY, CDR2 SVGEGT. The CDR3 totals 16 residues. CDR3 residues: CASTSGREFSYNEQFF.

CDR3: CASSPGTGHLAEAFF. V is TRBV7-2 and J is TRBJ1-1; TCRdb gives TRBD1 as the D gene, but with no DNA this cannot be confirmed. The CDR3 is 15 amino acids. Germline V gives CDR1 SGHTA, CDR2 FQGNSA.

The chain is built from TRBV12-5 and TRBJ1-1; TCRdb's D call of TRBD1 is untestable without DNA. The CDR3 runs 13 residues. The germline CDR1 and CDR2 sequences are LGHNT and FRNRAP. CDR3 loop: CASHPTGGTEAFF.

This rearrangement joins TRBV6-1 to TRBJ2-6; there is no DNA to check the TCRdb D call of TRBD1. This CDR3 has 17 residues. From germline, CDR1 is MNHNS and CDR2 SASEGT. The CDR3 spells CASSRDRPLSGANVLTF.

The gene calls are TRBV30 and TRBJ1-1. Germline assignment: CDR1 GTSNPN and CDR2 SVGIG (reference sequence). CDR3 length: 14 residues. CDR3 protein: CAWSGYSRNTEAFF.

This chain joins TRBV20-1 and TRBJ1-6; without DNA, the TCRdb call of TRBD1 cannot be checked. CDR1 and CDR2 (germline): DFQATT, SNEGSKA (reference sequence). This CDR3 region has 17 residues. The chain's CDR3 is CSARGAGDTNSNSPLHF.

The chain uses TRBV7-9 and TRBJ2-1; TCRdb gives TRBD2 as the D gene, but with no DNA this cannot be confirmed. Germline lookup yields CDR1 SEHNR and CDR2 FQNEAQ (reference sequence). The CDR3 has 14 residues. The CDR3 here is CASRPGRAGDEQFF.

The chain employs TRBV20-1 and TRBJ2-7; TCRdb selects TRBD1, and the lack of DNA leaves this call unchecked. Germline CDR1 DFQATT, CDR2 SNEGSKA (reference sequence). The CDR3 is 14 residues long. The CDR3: CSASGWTEIYEQYF.

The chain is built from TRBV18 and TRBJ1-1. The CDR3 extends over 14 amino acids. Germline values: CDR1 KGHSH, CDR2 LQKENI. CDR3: CASSPGAVNTEAFF.

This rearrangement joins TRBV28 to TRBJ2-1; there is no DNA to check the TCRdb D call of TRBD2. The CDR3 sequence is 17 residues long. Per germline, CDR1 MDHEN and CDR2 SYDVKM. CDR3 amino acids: CASSLGPRGSSYNEQFF.

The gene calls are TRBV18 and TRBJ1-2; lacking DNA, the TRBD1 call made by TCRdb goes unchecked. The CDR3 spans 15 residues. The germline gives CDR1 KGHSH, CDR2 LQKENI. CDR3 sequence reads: CASSPADRGADGYTF.

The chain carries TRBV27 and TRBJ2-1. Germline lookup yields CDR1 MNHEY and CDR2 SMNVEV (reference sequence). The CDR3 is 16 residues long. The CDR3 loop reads CASSLRTGASYNEQFF.

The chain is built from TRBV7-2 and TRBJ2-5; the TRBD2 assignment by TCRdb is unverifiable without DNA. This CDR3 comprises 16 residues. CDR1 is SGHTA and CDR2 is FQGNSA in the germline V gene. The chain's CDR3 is CASSPTEREGLKTQYF.